Presented here are 9 T cell receptor beta chains from one specimen sequenced in a study of long-term antiretroviral therapy in people with HIV (dated by TCRdb to 2022 to 2024). The immunoSEQ hsTCRB v3.0 assay was used at survey level resolution to sequence the TRB variable region. Entries here come from immuneACCESS through TCRdb and include only in-frame sequences with V and J called. Some clones fail to appear in such tables; in the studies checked, an unresolved V gene covers under half of the shortfall, and the cause of the remainder is unknown. In this sample the table shows more than 20,000 clones, roughly 80% of which occur a single time. The leading ten clones occupy less than 6% of the sample. This specimen was unsorted PBMCs, taken 0.3 years after starting antiretroviral therapy. These receptor sequences come from a man between 50 and 59 years old with HIV.

The rearrangement uses TRBV10-2 and TRBJ2-1; D gene unclear. Germline assignment: CDR1 WSHSY and CDR2 SAAADI. Trimming removed 6 bases at V and 4 bases at J, with 10 bases between. CDR3 length equals 13 residues. The CDR3 loop reads CASREKRYNEQFF. The CDR3 nucleotides are TGCGCCAGCAGGGAGAAGAGATACAATGAGCAGTTCTTC.

The chain uses TRBV19 and TRBJ2-7, with TRBD1 matching 9 bases. Germline lookup yields CDR1 LNHDA and CDR2 SQIVND (reference sequence). V trimming: 3 bases; J trimming: 7 bases; junction bases outside the gene matches: 10. CDR3 length: 15 amino acids. The CDR3 DNA follows: TGTGCCAGTAGTATTGGGACAGGGACGGCCTGGGAGCAGTACTTC. Translated, it gives CASSIGTGTAWEQYF. Filled out from reference TRBV19 and TRBJ2-7, the complete variable domain reads DGGITQSPKYLFRKEGQNVTLSCEQNLNHDAMYWYRQDPGQGLRLIYYSQIVNDFQKGDIAEGYSVSREKKESFPLTVTSAQKNPTAFYLCASSIGTGTAWEQYFGPGTRLTVT.

A single count supports this clone. V usage is TRBV28 and J usage is TRBJ1-3; TRBD1 matches 9 bases. The CDR3 has 15 residues. The V and J ends lost 2 bases and 9 bases, in that order; junction bases with no gene match: 8. Germline lookup yields CDR1 MDHEN and CDR2 SYDVKM. DNA of the CDR3: TGTGCCAGCAGTTTACCGGGACAGGGTGCGGGCACCATATATTTT. Protein sequence: CASSLPGQGAGTIYF.

The V call is TRBV7-8, the J call TRBJ2-2; D might be TRBD1 (5 bases). This CDR3 contains 16 residues. V was clipped by 3 bases and J by 4 bases, with 15 bases between them. The germline CDR1 and CDR2 sequences are SGHVS and FQNEAQ. This chain's CDR3 is CASSFSRQGSTGELFF. The CDR3 DNA reads as TGTGCCAGCAGCTTCTCCCGGCAGGGATCCACCGGGGAGCTGTTTTTT.

This clone was observed a few times. CDR3 coding DNA: TGTGCCAGCAGTTTGAGTGGTCGGGTCACCGGGGAGCTGTTTTTT. Protein: CASSLSGRVTGELFF. The chain couples TRBV28 to TRBJ2-2; D is undetermined. V lost 3 bases and J lost 4, with 12 bases in between. The V gene's germline CDR1 is MDHEN and CDR2 SYDVKM. The CDR3 is 15 residues long. The variable domain in full, completed from reference TRBV28 and TRBJ2-2, reads DVKVTQSSRYLVKRTGEKVFLECVQDMDHENMFWYRQDPGLGLRLIYFSYDVKMKEKGDIPEGYSVSREKKERFSLILESASTNQTSMYLCASSLSGRVTGELFFGEGSRLTVL.

The chain carries TRBV4-1 and TRBJ1-1, with 11 bases matching TRBD1. This CDR3 is 16 amino acids long. V dropped 5 bases and J dropped 4; count of bases not matched to a gene: 9. Germline V CDR1 and CDR2: MGHRA, YSYEKL. In DNA form, the CDR3 reads TGCGCCAGCAGCTCGGGACAGGGGGTCAAGGGCACTGAAGCTTTCTTT. Translated, it gives CASSSGQGVKGTEAFF.

The J gene is TRBJ1-2, the V gene TRBV5-1; D might be TRBD1 (6 bases). The CDR3 loop spans 14 amino acids. The germline V and J ends were trimmed by 5 bases and 4 bases, with 15 bases remaining between them. Germline V gene sequence: CDR1 SGHRS, CDR2 YFSETQ. The CDR3 loop reads CASRQNRVSYGYTF. The CDR3, as DNA: TGCGCCAGCAGACAAAACAGGGTTAGCTATGGCTACACCTTC.

This clone was recorded only once. J is TRBJ2-1 and V is TRBV4-3; TRBD1 matches 7 bases. Germline lookup yields CDR1 LGHNA and CDR2 YSLEER. The V segment lost 0 bases and the J segment 9 bases; nucleotides outside the gene matches: 2. The CDR3 runs to 13 residues. The CDR3 protein is CASSQDRGLEQFF. CDR3 bases: TGCGCCAGCAGCCAAGATAGGGGGCTTGAGCAGTTCTTC.

In its sample, this clone was seen a few times. V gene TRBV4-3 combines with J gene TRBJ2-1; maybe TRBD2 (7 bases). The CDR3 sequence is 13 residues long. V lost 4 bases to trimming and J lost 5 bases, with 9 bases between them. Germline values: CDR1 LGHNA, CDR2 YSLEER. The CDR3 reads CASSLGGDNEQFF. CDR3 bases: TGCGCCAGCAGCCTAGGGGGGGACAATGAGCAGTTCTTC.